This T cell receptor beta chain was captured in a study of Ad26.COV2.S vaccination and SARS-CoV-2 variants. Profiled with immunoSEQ multiplex PCR; TCRdb holds only in-frame clones, not every one. The sample contains roughly 350,000 clones, roughly 90% of which appear only once. Germline loops: CDR1 MGHRA, CDR2 YSYEKL. Trimming shortened V by 4 bases and J by 5 bases, and 5 bases separated the two germline ends. The CDR3 covers 12 residues. Treatment: over 15 received Ad26.COV2.S at low or high dose, single or two shots; about five received placebo; per-sample allocation not given. The samples date from day 63 after the first vaccine or placebo injection.

The source of this sequence is a person between 18 and 60 years old who received the Ad26.COV2.S COVID-19 vaccine or a placebo. The J gene is TRBJ2-2, the V gene TRBV4-1; D gene uncertain. This specimen was peripheral blood, taken in a trial of Ad26.COV2.S vaccine versus placebo. The CDR3 DNA reads TGCGCCAGCAGCCCTTGGACCGGGGAGCTGTTTTTT. Translating it yields CASSPWTGELFF.